A single sample is the source of the 19 T cell receptor beta chains below, sequenced in a study of blood T cell repertoires in COVID-19. Method: immunoSEQ multiplex PCR; TCRdb's copy keeps in-frame clones and lacks some. The sample has some 250,000 clones, approximately 84% seen once. Material: peripheral blood. The receptors were sampled from a woman aged 25 to 45 who had recovered from COVID-19.

The rearrangement joins TRBV27 to TRBJ2-2; D is unresolved. CDR1 is MNHEY, CDR2 SMNVEV, per germline (reference sequence). CDR3 length: 14 amino acids. Between the trimmed V and J ends, which lost 6 bases and 1 base, there was a span of 9 bases. CDR3 bases: TGTGCCAGCAGCTCGGTCCTGAACACCGGGGAGCTGTTTTTT. It is translated as CASSSVLNTGELFF.

The chain couples TRBV20-1 to TRBJ2-2, with D hard to call. Germline V gene sequence: CDR1 DFQATT, CDR2 SNEGSKA (reference sequence). The CDR3 totals 13 residues. Trimming shortened V by 3 bases and J by 4 bases, and 9 bases separated the two germline ends. CDR3 protein: CSASWAPTGELFF. CDR3 nucleotide sequence: TGCAGTGCTAGTTGGGCGCCCACCGGGGAGCTGTTTTTT.

This chain connects TRBV19 to TRBJ2-5, with D possibly TRBD1 on 7 matching bases. The germline V gene has CDR1 LNHDA and CDR2 SQIVND (reference sequence). The length of the CDR3 is 16 residues. Trimming took off 5 bases at V and 2 bases at J, with 18 bases between the two ends. In DNA form, the CDR3 reads TGTGCCAGTAGTGCGGGACAGTTGGCAACGCAAGAGACCCAGTACTTC. It is translated as CASSAGQLATQETQYF.

This clone came up once. The genes are TRBV3-1 (or the pseudogene TRBV3-2) and TRBJ2-1; D is possibly TRBD2 (6 bases). Trimming took 3 bases from V and 6 from J, leaving 9 bases between them. Germline-derived CDR1 and CDR2 are LGHDT and YNNKEL (reference sequence). The CDR3 totals 13 residues. DNA of the CDR3: TGTGCCAGCAGCCAGTGGGGGGTCAATGAGCAGTTCTTC. It translates to CASSQWGVNEQFF.

The V and J genes are TRBV9 and TRBJ1-2; 8 nucleotides agree with TRBD1. CDR1 is SGDLS, CDR2 YYNGEE, per germline. V was pared by 4 bases and J by 4 bases, with 9 bases of the junction left unmatched. This CDR3 has 15 residues. CDR3 region: CASSTRTGRTYGYTF. In nucleotides, the CDR3 is TGTGCCAGCAGCACCCGGACAGGGAGGACCTATGGCTACACCTTC.

This chain connects TRBV7-3 to TRBJ2-1; D is ambiguous. The CDR3 covers 16 residues. V was trimmed by 5 bases and J by 3 bases, leaving 17 bases between them. Germline values: CDR1 SGHTA, CDR2 FQGTGA. CDR3 sequence: CASSPDSPKHYNEQFF. The CDR3 DNA reads as TGTGCCAGCAGCCCCGACTCGCCCAAACACTACAATGAGCAGTTCTTC. The variable domain in full, completed from reference TRBV7-3 and TRBJ2-1, reads GAGVSQTPSNKVTEKGKYVELRCDPISGHTALYWYRQSLGQGPEFLIYFQGTGAADDSGLPNDRFFAVRPEGSVSTLKIQRTERGDSAVYLCASSPDSPKHYNEQFFGPGTRLTVL.

The chain employs TRBV27 and TRBJ2-7; 8 nucleotides agree with TRBD2. Trimming at V came to 1 base and at J to 2 bases, leaving 7 bases not matched to a gene. CDR1 and CDR2 (germline): MNHEY, SMNVEV (reference sequence). The CDR3 has 16 amino acids. This CDR3 reads CASSLFLAGPTYEQYF. The DNA of the CDR3 is TGTGCCAGCAGTTTATTTTTAGCGGGACCTACCTACGAGCAGTACTTC.

The V gene is TRBV5-1, the J gene TRBJ2-3; tentative D call: TRBD1 (6 bases). In germline, CDR1 is SGHRS, CDR2 YFSETQ. The V end was cut by 4 bases, the J end by 2 bases, with 14 bases between. This CDR3 spans 15 amino acids. This CDR3 reads CASSKIGQITDTQYF. For the CDR3, the DNA is TGCGCCAGCAGCAAAATCGGACAGATCACAGATACGCAGTATTTT.

Comment on this clone: This CDR3 is also generated by other DNA sequences in the sample. The chain couples TRBV20-1 to TRBJ1-1; D is undetermined. The CDR3 is made up of 10 amino acids. The germline CDR1 and CDR2 sequences are DFQATT and SNEGSKA (reference sequence). V lost 6 bases and J 8 bases, leaving 10 bases between the germline ends. CDR3 bases: TGCAGTGCAAATACACCAGAAGCTTTCTTT. The encoded protein is CSANTPEAFF.

The CDR3 coding sequence is TGCGCCAGCAGCCGGGACAGCGGTTTCTATGGCTACACCTTC. This translates into CASSRDSGFYGYTF. The chain has TRBV4-3 and TRBJ1-2; 7 bases match TRBD1. The germline gives CDR1 LGHNA, CDR2 YSLEER. The V segment lost 4 bases and the J segment 4 bases; nucleotides outside the gene matches: 6. The CDR3 extends over 14 amino acids.

This clone was observed a few times. The chain has TRBV11-2 and TRBJ2-5; tentatively, D is TRBD2 (5 bases). Germline CDR1 is SGHAT and CDR2 is FQNNGV. CDR3 length: 15 amino acids. Trimming took 5 bases from V and 0 from J, leaving 13 bases between them. CDR3 region: CASSPRTVYQETQYF. CDR3 in DNA: TGTGCCAGCAGCCCGAGGACTGTGTACCAAGAGACCCAGTACTTC.

The chain couples TRBV2 to TRBJ2-1; no clear D gene. The CDR3 runs 12 residues. V was pared by 5 bases and J by 4 bases, with 6 bases between. Germline values: CDR1 SNHLY, CDR2 FYNNEI. In DNA form, the CDR3 reads TGTGCCAGCAGTAACCGGTACAATGAGCAGTTCTTC. Its protein product is CASSNRYNEQFF.

This rearrangement joins TRBV29-1 to TRBJ2-3; D remains unclear. CDR3 length: 14 amino acids. Germline assignment: CDR1 SQVTM and CDR2 ANQGSEA. Between the trimmed V and J ends, which lost 0 bases and 2 bases, there was a span of 9 bases. Here the CDR3 reads CSVEDGANTDTQYF. The CDR3 nucleotides are TGCAGCGTTGAAGACGGAGCTAACACAGATACGCAGTATTTT.

This chain links TRBV24-1 with TRBJ2-1; TRBD2 matches 7 bases. V lost 5 bases, J lost 6 bases, and 6 bases stayed unmatched. The CDR3 totals 14 residues. Germline lookup yields CDR1 KGHDR and CDR2 SFDVKD. The CDR3 sequence: CATSATSRGNEQFF. CDR3 nucleotides: TGTGCCACCAGTGCGACTAGCCGGGGCAATGAGCAGTTCTTC.

About this clone itself: Other DNA sequences of this sample code for an identical CDR3. The gene calls are TRBV5-1 and TRBJ2-1; 9 bases match TRBD2. Unmatched junction bases numbered 3, after V lost 0 bases and J lost 2 bases. This CDR3 is built from 16 residues. Germline V gene sequence: CDR1 SGHRS, CDR2 YFSETQ. The CDR3: CASSLEAGGPYNEQFF. The CDR3 nucleotides read TGCGCCAGCAGCTTGGAGGCGGGGGGGCCCTACAATGAGCAGTTCTTC.

The chain uses TRBV18 and TRBJ2-7; tentative D call: TRBD1 (6 bases). The CDR3 consists of 14 residues. The germline V and J ends were trimmed by 2 bases and 3 bases, with 11 bases remaining between them. Per germline, CDR1 KGHSH and CDR2 LQKENI. Here the CDR3 reads CASSPRGTYYEQYF. The CDR3 coding sequence is TGTGCCAGCTCACCAAGGGGGACGTACTACGAGCAGTACTTC.

The rearrangement links TRBV2 to TRBJ2-7; D remains ambiguous. The ends were cut back, 0 bases at V and 3 bases at J, with 6 bases in the middle. This CDR3 comprises 13 residues. From germline, CDR1 is SNHLY and CDR2 FYNNEI. CDR3 DNA: TGTGCCAGCAGTGAAGCAGAGGACTACGAGCAGTACTTC. This sequence encodes CASSEAEDYEQYF.

J is TRBJ2-1 and V is TRBV5-1; D not resolved. The CDR3 is 15 residues long. Trimming took off 0 bases at V and 0 bases at J, with 7 bases between the two ends. CDR1 SGHRS and CDR2 YFSETQ come from the germline V gene. Here the CDR3 reads CASSLGLSSYNEQFF. CDR3 DNA sequence: TGCGCCAGCAGCTTGGGTTTGAGCTCCTACAATGAGCAGTTCTTC. Looking up the rest from reference TRBV5-1 and TRBJ2-1 gives the full variable domain: KAGVTQTPRYLIKTRGQQVTLSCSPISGHRSVSWYQQTPGQGLQFLFEYFSETQRNKGNFPGRFSGRQFSNSRSEMNVSTLELGDSALYLCASSLGLSSYNEQFFGPGTRLTVL.

The chain recombines TRBV19 with TRBJ1-2, with 8 positions matching TRBD1. Unmatched junction bases numbered 10, after V lost 5 bases and J lost 5 bases. The germline V gene encodes CDR1 LNHDA and CDR2 SQIVND (reference sequence). The CDR3 contains 15 residues. The CDR3 bases are TGTGCCAGTAGTTCCGGACAGGGTAACTGGTATGGCTACACCTTC. Translated: CASSSGQGNWYGYTF.